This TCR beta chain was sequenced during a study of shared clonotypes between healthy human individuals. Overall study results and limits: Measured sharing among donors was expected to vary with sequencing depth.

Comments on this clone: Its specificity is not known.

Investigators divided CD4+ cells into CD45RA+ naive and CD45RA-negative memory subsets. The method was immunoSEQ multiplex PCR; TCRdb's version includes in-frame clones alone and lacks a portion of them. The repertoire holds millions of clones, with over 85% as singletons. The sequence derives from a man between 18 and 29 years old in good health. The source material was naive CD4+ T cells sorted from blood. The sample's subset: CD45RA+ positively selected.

DNA of the CDR3: TGTGCCAGCAACCATCGGGGGGGGAACGAGCAGTACTTC. As protein: CASNHRGGNEQYF. This rearrangement joins TRBV14 to TRBJ2-7, with TRBD2 matching 8 bases. The CDR3 has 13 amino acids. Trimming took 7 bases from V and 5 from J; bases not matched to a gene: 7. Per the germline V gene, CDR1 is SGHDN and CDR2 is FVKESK. The entire variable domain, with the rest obtained from reference TRBV14 and TRBJ2-7, is as follows: EAGVTQFPSHSVIEKGQTVTLRCDPISGHDNLYWYRRVMGKEIKFLLHFVKESKQDESGMPNNRFLAERTGGTYSTLKVQPAELEDSGVYFCASNHRGGNEQYFGPGTRLTVT.